The 8 T cell receptor beta chains reported below all come from one sample, sequenced in a study of control samples from healthy donors and cancer patients. The data were produced by immunoSEQ multiplex PCR, yet TCRdb's version contains in-frame clones alone and is incomplete. The sample has some 150,000 clones; around 91% are singletons. Source material: blood. The receptors originated from a woman aged 25 to 39 in good health.

The chain carries TRBV2 and TRBJ2-1; TRBD2 matches at 11 bases. The CDR3 loop spans 14 amino acids. J was trimmed by 7 bases and V by 7 bases; bases with no gene match: 6. Germline CDR1 SNHLY, CDR2 FYNNEI. Written as DNA, the CDR3 is TGTGCCAGCACCCTAGCGGGAGGTGGAAATGAGCAGTTCTTC. It specifies CASTLAGGGNEQFF.

This chain connects TRBV9 to TRBJ1-2, with TRBD1 identical over 7 bases. This CDR3 has 13 residues. V shed 2 bases and J 4 bases; nucleotides not matched to a gene: 2. Germline values: CDR1 SGDLS, CDR2 YYNGEE. The CDR3 protein is CASSVRDSYGYTF. The CDR3 DNA follows: TGTGCCAGCAGCGTCCGGGACAGCTATGGCTACACCTTC.

Turning to this clone: This CDR3 is also generated by other DNA sequences in the sample. V and J are TRBV24-1 and TRBJ2-3; D ambiguous. Trimming left V 5 bases short and J 1 base short, with 3 bases between. Germline V lookup: CDR1 KGHDR, CDR2 SFDVKD. CDR3 size: 12 residues. Written as DNA, the CDR3 is TGTGCCACCAGTGCCCGCACAGATACGCAGTATTTT. It is translated as CATSARTDTQYF.

The chain employs TRBV6-6 and TRBJ2-3; 7 positions match TRBD1. Germline loops: CDR1 MNHNY, CDR2 SVGAGI (reference sequence). Germline trimming cut 6 bases from V and 1 base from J; bases unmatched to any gene: 1. This CDR3 contains 13 residues. CDR3 protein: CASRQGRTDTQYF. DNA for the CDR3: TGTGCCAGCAGACAGGGGCGCACAGATACGCAGTATTTT.

V gene TRBV6-2 or TRBV6-3 combines with J gene TRBJ1-2; D might be TRBD1 (5 bases). The CDR3 covers 12 residues. Trimming removed 5 bases at V and 3 bases at J, with 7 bases between. Germline CDR1 is MNHEY and CDR2 is SVGEGT. The CDR3 sequence is CASSAGHYGYTF. DNA of the CDR3: TGTGCCAGCAGTGCGGGGCACTATGGCTACACCTTC.

Note on this clone: The sample has other DNA sequences that encode this CDR3 too. The rearrangement joins TRBV18 to TRBJ1-2, with TRBD1 matching over 7 bases. CDR1 KGHSH and CDR2 LQKENI come from the germline V gene. Losses at the gene ends were 4 bases for V and 2 bases for J; bases not matched to a gene: 1. The CDR3 has 13 residues. The CDR3 DNA follows: TGTGCCAGCTCACAGGGGGCCAACTATGGCTACACCTTC. Its translation: CASSQGANYGYTF. Full variable domain (remainder filled in from reference TRBV18 and TRBJ1-2): NAGVMQNPRHLVRRRGQEARLRCSPMKGHSHVYWYRQLPEEGLKFMVYLQKENIIDESGMPKERFSAEFPKEGPSILRIQQVVRGDSAAYFCASSQGANYGYTFGSGTRLTVV.

Note on this clone: This specimen includes other DNA sequences encoding the same CDR3. This chain links TRBV6-1 with TRBJ1-1, with D unresolved. The CDR3 loop spans 13 amino acids. V lost 1 base and J lost 1, with 4 bases in between. The germline CDR1 and CDR2 sequences are MNHNS and SASEGT. The CDR3 spells CASSEGSNTEAFF. The CDR3 DNA is TGTGCCAGCAGTGAAGGTTCGAACACTGAAGCTTTCTTT.

The V call is TRBV5-5, the J call TRBJ2-7, with D uncertain. The V gene lost 1 base and the J gene lost 2 bases, with 13 bases spanning the gap. Germline-derived CDR1 and CDR2 are SGHKS and YYEKEE (reference sequence). This CDR3 has 15 amino acids. CDR3 nucleotide sequence: TGTGCCAGCAGCTTGTCACCGCTCGCTGCCTACGAGCAGTACTTC. Protein: CASSLSPLAAYEQYF.